The 3 T cell receptor beta chains below were found in one sample sequenced in a study of molecular identifiers for immune sequencing clone quantification. Each CDR3 protein gets one entry after TCRdb re-called the PCR reads with MiXCR. The sample lists around 460,000 distinct CDR3 sequences, 20% to 25% seen once, with around 0.86% in the top ten. The source material was naive CD8+ T cells from blood, with Jurkat cell RNA spiked in. Subset given: FACS-sorted CD8+CD4-CCR7+CD45RA+ naive T cells. The source of these receptors is a human donor in good health. Some libraries in this study had Jurkat cell RNA spiked in.

This clonotype turned up a few times. V is TRBV20-1 and J is TRBJ2-1, with 11 bases matching TRBD2. Germline V gene sequence: CDR1 DFQATT, CDR2 SNEGSKA (reference sequence). The CDR3 is made up of 18 amino acids. V dropped 0 bases and J dropped 0; count of bases not matched to a gene: 7. The CDR3 reads CSARDWPSGGSSYNEQFF. The DNA for the CDR3 is TGCAGTGCTAGAGATTGGCCTAGCGGGGGGAGCTCCTACAATGAGCAGTTCTTC.

In this sample, this clonotype turned up many times. The chain recombines TRBV6-1 with TRBJ2-7; D not resolved. CDR1 and CDR2 from the germline V gene are MNHNS and SASEGT. The V gene lost 1 base and the J gene lost 1 base, with 11 bases spanning the gap. The CDR3 extends over 15 amino acids. CDR3 nucleotide sequence: TGTGCCAGCAGTGAAGGTCCAGGAGTTTCCTACGAGCAGTACTTC. Translating gives CASSEGPGVSYEQYF.

This clonotype was recorded at least ten times. The chain uses TRBV6-2 or TRBV6-3 and TRBJ1-5, with 10 bases fitting TRBD1. Germline CDR1 and CDR2: MNHEY and SVGEGT. The CDR3 runs 14 residues. The V gene end was trimmed by 10 bases and the J gene end by 7 bases; junction bases not matched to a gene: 10. CDR3 DNA: TGTGCCACCAAGATTGACAGGGGGCAACAGCCCCAGCATTTT. It encodes CATKIDRGQQPQHF.